The 14 T cell receptor beta chains below come from one sample, sequenced in a study of blood T cell repertoires in COVID-19. Profiled with immunoSEQ multiplex PCR; TCRdb holds only in-frame clones, not every one. The table records 40,000 or so clones, 90% to 95% of them present only once. The sample consisted of peripheral blood. These receptors were taken from a man in his forties or fifties with active COVID-19.

The chain couples TRBV5-4 to TRBJ2-7; 8 nucleotides agree with TRBD2. The germline V gene encodes CDR1 SGHNT and CDR2 YYREEE (reference sequence). The CDR3 length is 15 residues. V lost 0 bases and J lost 7; bases outside the gene matches: 9. The CDR3 DNA reads TGTGCCAGCAGCTTGGCTCCAGCGGGGGTTGGTGAGCAGTACTTC. Translating gives CASSLAPAGVGEQYF.

The CDR3: CASTRDRGAQETQYF. The CDR3 bases are TGTGCCAGCACCCGGGACAGGGGAGCTCAAGAGACCCAGTACTTC. The chain combines TRBV6-6 with TRBJ2-5, with 10 bases lining up with TRBD1. The CDR3 has 15 amino acids. Germline CDR1 MNHNY, CDR2 SVGAGI (reference sequence). The J segment lost 2 bases and the V segment lost 7 bases, leaving 7 bases of the junction unmatched.

This clone appeared once. The chain uses TRBV5-1 and TRBJ2-3, with a tentative D call TRBD2 (6 bases). Germline V gene sequence: CDR1 SGHRS, CDR2 YFSETQ. Between the trimmed V and J ends, which lost 4 bases and 0 bases, there was a span of 12 bases. This CDR3 spans 15 amino acids. The CDR3 loop is CASSRGGISTDTQYF. CDR3 sequence (DNA): TGCGCCAGCAGCCGTGGGGGGATTAGCACAGATACGCAGTATTTT.

The rearrangement uses TRBV19 and TRBJ2-5; the D is unclear. Germline values: CDR1 LNHDA, CDR2 SQIVND (reference sequence). The V end was cut by 3 bases, the J end by 2 bases, with 10 bases between. The CDR3 has 14 residues. DNA for the CDR3: TGTGCCAGTAGTATGAATGGAGTACAAGAGACCCAGTACTTC. Translated: CASSMNGVQETQYF. The whole variable domain, remainder taken from reference TRBV19 and TRBJ2-5, is DGGITQSPKYLFRKEGQNVTLSCEQNLNHDAMYWYRQDPGQGLRLIYYSQIVNDFQKGDIAEGYSVSREKKESFPLTVTSAQKNPTAFYLCASSMNGVQETQYFGPGTRLLVL.

The chain couples TRBV15 to TRBJ2-5, with TRBD1 matching 9 bases. The junction had 7 bases not matched to a gene; V was cut back by 1 base and J by 4 bases. The germline CDR1 and CDR2 sequences are LNHNV and YYDKDF (reference sequence). This CDR3 has 16 amino acids. CDR3 protein: CATSRAPGTGRETQYF. The CDR3 region has the DNA TGTGCCACCAGCAGAGCCCCCGGGACAGGGCGAGAGACCCAGTACTTC.

This clone was seen a handful of times. The V gene is TRBV10-3, the J gene TRBJ1-6; TRBD1 matches 8 bases. The CDR3 contains 15 residues. The germline V gene has CDR1 ENHRY and CDR2 SYGVKD. V gave up 3 bases and J gave up 10 bases; unmatched junction bases: 8. CDR3 protein: CAISEAGGAGSPLHF. CDR3 in DNA: TGTGCCATCAGTGAAGCAGGGGGCGCGGGATCACCCCTCCACTTT.

The gene calls are TRBV7-8 and TRBJ2-1; D is possibly TRBD1 (6 bases). The CDR3 has 17 amino acids. Germline CDR1 and CDR2: SGHVS and FQNEAQ. The V end lost 1 base, the J end lost 0 bases, and 13 bases lay between the germline ends. The DNA of the CDR3 is TGTGCCAGCAGCTTAGGGGGGCCTTTTAGCTCCTACAATGAGCAGTTCTTC. Encoded protein: CASSLGGPFSSYNEQFF.

The V call is TRBV2, the J call TRBJ2-5, with 14 bases matching TRBD2. Unmatched junction bases numbered 9, after V lost 7 bases and J lost 5 bases. The CDR3 consists of 16 residues. Germline V gene sequence: CDR1 SNHLY, CDR2 FYNNEI. The CDR3 here is CASNLGLAGGVETQYF. CDR3 in DNA: TGTGCCAGCAACTTAGGACTAGCGGGGGGTGTGGAGACCCAGTACTTC. Using reference TRBV2 and TRBJ2-5 for the parts outside the CDR3, the full variable domain is EPEVTQTPSHQVTQMGQEVILRCVPISNHLYFYWYRQILGQKVEFLVSFYNNEISEKSEIFDDQFSVERPDGSNFTLKIRSTKLEDSAMYFCASNLGLAGGVETQYFGPGTRLLVL.

This clone has a single count. The V gene is TRBV9, the J gene TRBJ2-1; D is perhaps TRBD2 (5 bases). The CDR3 consists of 15 residues. Trimming took off 1 base at V and 8 bases at J, with 16 bases between the two ends. Germline lookup yields CDR1 SGDLS and CDR2 YYNGEE. The CDR3 loop reads CASSVTSTPGDEQFF. CDR3 bases: TGTGCCAGCAGCGTAACTAGTACCCCCGGGGATGAGCAGTTCTTC.

The chain links TRBV19 to TRBJ1-3; D possibly corresponds to TRBD1 (5 bases). Trimming cost V 3 bases and J 0 bases, with 18 bases left between them. In germline, CDR1 is LNHDA, CDR2 SQIVND (reference sequence). The length of the CDR3 is 18 residues. DNA for the CDR3: TGTGCCAGTAGTATCCGGACAACCATAACCCACTCTGGAAACACCATATATTTT. It is translated as CASSIRTTITHSGNTIYF. The full variable domain, with the rest looked up from reference TRBV19 and TRBJ1-3, is DGGITQSPKYLFRKEGQNVTLSCEQNLNHDAMYWYRQDPGQGLRLIYYSQIVNDFQKGDIAEGYSVSREKKESFPLTVTSAQKNPTAFYLCASSIRTTITHSGNTIYFGEGSWLTVV.

The chain recombines TRBV5-8 with TRBJ2-3; 7 bases align to TRBD1. V was clipped by 2 bases and J by 1 base; unmatched bases: 10. This CDR3 is built from 17 residues. Germline V CDR1 and CDR2: SGHTS, YDEGEE. This chain's CDR3 is CASSFWRSGTGTDTQYF. In nucleotides, the CDR3 is TGTGCCAGCAGCTTTTGGCGCTCCGGGACAGGCACAGATACGCAGTATTTT.

The chain combines TRBV4-3 with TRBJ2-7; D is possibly TRBD1 (5 bases). This CDR3 is built from 15 residues. Trimming shortened V by 0 bases and J by 0 bases, and 9 bases separated the two germline ends. Germline values: CDR1 LGHNA, CDR2 YSLEER. CDR3 DNA sequence: TGCGCCAGCAGCCAAGATCCCGACAGCTCCTACGAGCAGTACTTC. It translates to CASSQDPDSSYEQYF.

The chain joins TRBV3-1 (or the pseudogene TRBV3-2) to TRBJ1-2; D might be TRBD1 (5 bases). Germline lookup yields CDR1 LGHDT and CDR2 YNNKEL (reference sequence). There are 14 residues in the CDR3. V gave up 3 bases and J gave up 8 bases, with 16 bases separating them. DNA of the CDR3: TGTGCCAGCAGCCATTCAGGCGGGGGGTCCGGCTACACCTTC. Residues: CASSHSGGGSGYTF.

This chain joins TRBV9 and TRBJ2-3, with D uncertain. V lost 1 base to trimming and J lost 1 base, with 4 bases between them. The CDR3 spans 13 residues. The V gene's germline CDR1 is SGDLS and CDR2 YYNGEE. DNA of the CDR3: TGTGCCAGCAGCGTAAGCGGCACAGATACGCAGTATTTT. This translates into CASSVSGTDTQYF. Based on the CDR3 plus reference TRBV9 and TRBJ2-3, the full variable domain is DSGVTQTPKHLITATGQRVTLRCSPRSGDLSVYWYQQSLDQGLQFLIQYYNGEERAKGNILERFSAQQFPDLHSELNLSSLELGDSALYFCASSVSGTDTQYFGPGTRLTVL.